This T cell receptor beta chain stems from a study of T cells in Graves' hyperthyroidism and ophthalmopathy. Ophthalmopathy patients had Clinical Activity Score at least 3, NOSPECS grade at least 4, duration under 3 months. Amplified regions were TCR beta CDR3 sequences from RNA transcripts. The HTBI primer set drove a first-round RT-PCR of the TCR CDR3. Using its own MiXCR run on the multiplex PCR reads, TCRdb lists one record per CDR3 protein. The sample lists approximately 380,000 distinct CDR3 sequences; about 18% were seen once. The CDR3 runs 14 residues. Per germline, CDR1 DFQATT and CDR2 SNEGSKA (reference sequence). V was shortened by 6 bases and J by 2 bases, with 16 bases between the two germline ends. This clonotype was picked up many times.

The chain carries TRBV20-1 and TRBJ1-1; tentatively, D is TRBD1 (5 bases). Sequenced input: blood. The sequence came from a man aged 18 to 30 with Graves' ophthalmopathy. The CDR3 loop is CSAHPPRDNTEAFF. CDR3 in DNA: TGCAGTGCGCATCCCCCAAGGGACAACACTGAAGCTTTCTTT.